Below are 20 T cell receptor beta chains sequenced from a single sample in a study of T cell responses to AZD1222 COVID-19 vaccine. Clones were read by immunoSEQ multiplex PCR, and TCRdb kept only the in-frame ones, dropping some. Found here are 95,000 to 150,000 clones, more than 70% of them singletons; the top ten hold more than 4%. The sequencing used peripheral blood, collected on day 0 of AZD1222 vaccination. The receptors stem from an adult in good health.

The chain has TRBV7-9 and TRBJ2-5; 12 bases map to TRBD2. V was pared by 2 bases and J by 5 bases, with 9 bases of the junction left unmatched. Per the germline V gene, CDR1 is SEHNR and CDR2 is FQNEAQ (reference sequence). The CDR3 runs to 17 residues. For the CDR3, the DNA is TGTGCCAGCAGCTTAACTAGCGGGGGGTATACTTTGGAGACCCAGTACTTC. Residues: CASSLTSGGYTLETQYF.

V and J are TRBV5-8 and TRBJ1-4, with TRBD1 identical over 8 bases. Germline CDR1 reads SGHTS; CDR2 reads YDEGEE. CDR3 length: 15 amino acids. V lost 3 bases to trimming and J lost 2 bases; unmatched junction nucleotides: 3. Written as DNA, the CDR3 is TGTGCCAGCAGCTCCAGGACAGGGACTAATGAAAAACTGTTTTTT. It codes for CASSSRTGTNEKLFF.

This clone was found once. This chain joins TRBV5-5 and TRBJ1-2, with no clear D. The germline CDR1 and CDR2 sequences are SGHKS and YYEKEE (reference sequence). CDR3 size: 14 residues. V was shortened by 0 bases and J by 2 bases, with 8 bases between the two germline ends. DNA of the CDR3: TGTGCCAGCAGCTTGGCGGCGGAGAACTATGGCTACACCTTC. Translated: CASSLAAENYGYTF. Full variable domain (outside the CDR3, taken from reference TRBV5-5 and TRBJ1-2): DAGVTQSPTHLIKTRGQQVTLRCSPISGHKSVSWYQQVLGQGPQFIFQYYEKEERGRGNFPDRFSARQFPNYSSELNVNALLLGDSALYLCASSLAAENYGYTFGSGTRLTVV.

This clone was recorded once. The chain links TRBV29-1 to TRBJ2-1; 11 nucleotides line up with TRBD2. Germline CDR1 reads SQVTM; CDR2 reads ANQGSEA. The CDR3 has 15 amino acids. V shed 1 base, J shed 3 bases, and the junction held 2 bases outside the gene matches. CDR3 amino acids: CSVEGGTSGYNEQFF. CDR3 in DNA: TGCAGCGTTGAAGGCGGGACTAGCGGCTACAATGAGCAGTTCTTC.

The V and J genes are TRBV6-5 and TRBJ1-1, with D perhaps matching TRBD1 (5 bases). V lost 6 bases and J 7 bases, leaving 15 bases between the germline ends. The germline CDR1 and CDR2 sequences are MNHEY and SVGAGI. The CDR3 is 13 residues long. CDR3 protein: CASRGEGLGEAFF. CDR3 DNA: TGTGCCAGCAGGGGGGAGGGTCTGGGTGAAGCTTTCTTT.

The V call is TRBV5-1, the J call TRBJ1-5, with D perhaps matching TRBD1 (6 bases). V was clipped by 4 bases and J by 5 bases, with 16 bases between them. Germline lookup yields CDR1 SGHRS and CDR2 YFSETQ. The CDR3 has 15 residues. In nucleotides, the CDR3 is TGCGCCAGCAGCATCAGGGGTTCTCCTCATCAGCCCCAGCATTTT. This sequence encodes CASSIRGSPHQPQHF.

The J gene is TRBJ1-1, the V gene TRBV27; no firm D call. The germline CDR1 and CDR2 sequences are MNHEY and SMNVEV (reference sequence). The CDR3 runs to 13 residues. V dropped 6 bases and J dropped 6 bases, with 14 bases sitting between them. The CDR3 loop reads CASSQWTQAEAFF. CDR3 nucleotides: TGTGCCAGCAGCCAATGGACCCAGGCTGAAGCTTTCTTT.

V and J are TRBV6-2 or TRBV6-3 and TRBJ1-2; TRBD1 is a possible D gene (5 bases). The CDR3 totals 16 residues. Germline V CDR1 and CDR2: MNHEY, SVGEGT. Between the trimmed V and J ends, which lost 0 bases and 5 bases, there was a span of 16 bases. CDR3 in DNA: TGTGCCAGCAGTTACTCGAGAGGGGCCCAAAGGTATGGCTACACCTTC. Translated: CASSYSRGAQRYGYTF.

The chain joins TRBV29-1 to TRBJ2-7; no definite D call. In germline, CDR1 is SQVTM, CDR2 ANQGSEA. This CDR3 has 12 residues. V gave up 7 bases and J gave up 3 bases, with 13 bases separating them. This chain's CDR3 is CSGRTDGYEQYF. The CDR3 DNA follows: TGCAGCGGGCGGACGGACGGCTACGAGCAGTACTTC.

The chain combines TRBV3-1 (or the pseudogene TRBV3-2) with TRBJ2-3; 10 nucleotides match TRBD1. V gave up 0 bases and J gave up 2 bases; unmatched junction bases: 8. CDR3 length: 18 residues. Germline-derived CDR1 and CDR2 are LGHDT and YNNKEL (reference sequence). CDR3 residues: CASSQEVGGQGSTDTQYF. The CDR3 nucleotides are TGTGCCAGCAGCCAAGAGGTAGGGGGACAGGGGTCCACAGATACGCAGTATTTT.

The chain recombines TRBV5-1 with TRBJ1-5, with TRBD1 matching 9 bases. V trimming: 4 bases; J trimming: 6 bases; junction bases outside the gene matches: 5. Germline-derived CDR1 and CDR2 are SGHRS and YFSETQ. The CDR3 covers 14 residues. The CDR3 sequence is CASSPGQGVQPQHF. CDR3 nucleotide sequence: TGCGCCAGCAGCCCGGGACAGGGAGTTCAGCCCCAGCATTTT.

This clone was counted a few times. This chain uses TRBV12-3 or TRBV12-4 with TRBJ1-3; no clear D gene. The CDR3 is 12 amino acids. V was clipped by 3 bases and J by 5 bases, with 5 bases between them. The CDR3 coding sequence is TGTGCCAGCAGTTTTGGCCGAAACACCATATATTTT. This translates into CASSFGRNTIYF.

V and J are TRBV5-1 and TRBJ2-2, with a tentative D call TRBD1 (6 bases). V lost 4 bases and J lost 1, with 11 bases in between. The CDR3 runs to 15 residues. Germline V gives CDR1 SGHRS, CDR2 YFSETQ. The CDR3 DNA sequence: TGCGCCAGCAGCCCCACGGGACAGAACACCGGGGAGCTGTTTTTT. This gives the protein CASSPTGQNTGELFF.

The chain has TRBV5-1 and TRBJ2-1; D may be TRBD2 (5 bases). CDR3 length: 14 amino acids. Germline V gene data show CDR1 as SGHRS and CDR2 as YFSETQ. V dropped 2 bases and J dropped 0 bases, with 6 bases sitting between them. The CDR3: CASSFGSSYNEQFF. CDR3 bases: TGCGCCAGCAGCTTTGGGAGCTCCTACAATGAGCAGTTCTTC.

This chain uses TRBV7-8 with TRBJ2-3; weak D call: TRBD2 (6 bases). This CDR3 spans 14 amino acids. V lost 5 bases and J lost 4, with 13 bases in between. Germline CDR1 and CDR2: SGHVS and FQNEAQ. CDR3 protein: CASSNRTTSDTQYF. In nucleotides, the CDR3 is TGTGCCAGCAGCAACCGGACTACCTCAGATACGCAGTATTTT.

The chain couples TRBV12-3 or TRBV12-4 to TRBJ1-2, with a tentative D call TRBD1 (6 bases). The CDR3 length is 13 residues. Between the trimmed V and J ends, which lost 3 bases and 4 bases, there was a span of 9 bases. The CDR3 DNA is TGTGCCAGCAGTTTCATAGGGGGCTATGGCTACACCTTC. Translating gives CASSFIGGYGYTF.

In this sample, this clone turned up once. V and J are TRBV4-2 and TRBJ2-2; D remains unclear. The CDR3 runs to 16 residues. The V end lost 2 bases, the J end lost 5 bases, and 15 bases lay between the germline ends. The germline V gene has CDR1 LGHNA and CDR2 YNFKEQ. For the CDR3, the DNA is TGTGCCAGCAGCCAAACCGCCTTCACGTATACCGGGGAGCTGTTTTTT. Protein product: CASSQTAFTYTGELFF.

The V and J genes are TRBV28 and TRBJ1-1; 8 bases are a match to TRBD1. CDR1 and CDR2 (germline): MDHEN, SYDVKM. The trim removed 6 bases at V and 4 bases at J, leaving 13 bases unmatched. This CDR3 comprises 16 residues. The CDR3 spells CASSQTGVHASTEAFF. The CDR3 DNA is TGTGCCAGCAGCCAGACAGGGGTCCATGCTTCCACTGAAGCTTTCTTT. Supplemented by reference TRBV28 and TRBJ1-1, the full variable domain reads DVKVTQSSRYLVKRTGEKVFLECVQDMDHENMFWYRQDPGLGLRLIYFSYDVKMKEKGDIPEGYSVSREKKERFSLILESASTNQTSMYLCASSQTGVHASTEAFFGQGTRLTVV.

This sequence joins TRBV28 and TRBJ2-3; D is uncertain. Between the trimmed V and J ends, which lost 10 bases and 2 bases, there was a span of 13 bases. The CDR3 extends over 13 amino acids. The germline V gene encodes CDR1 MDHEN and CDR2 SYDVKM. CDR3 sequence reads: CATAGPNTDTQYF. In DNA form, the CDR3 reads TGTGCCACCGCCGGCCCGAACACAGATACGCAGTATTTT.

The V gene is TRBV4-1, the J gene TRBJ2-1; 11 bases line up with TRBD2. The length of the CDR3 is 19 residues. The J segment lost 2 bases and the V segment lost 0 bases, leaving 9 bases of the junction unmatched. CDR1 MGHRA and CDR2 YSYEKL come from the germline V gene. CDR3 sequence (DNA): TGCGCCAGCAGCCAAGATCGGGGTAATAGCGGGGGGGCCTACAATGAGCAGTTCTTC. Amino acids: CASSQDRGNSGGAYNEQFF.